This T cell receptor (beta chain) originates from a study of T cell responses to AZD1222 COVID-19 vaccine. Overall study results and limits: At 160-218 and 743-854, vaccine-associated CD4 TCRs were dominant, and they spanned spike.

Only in-frame clones appear in the TCRdb table, and some are missing; sequencing was by immunoSEQ multiplex PCR. The data show fewer than 120,000 clones, around 90% seen once. About this clone: The antigen is not known.

Looked up from germline, CDR1 is DFQATT and CDR2 is SNEGSKA (reference sequence). This CDR3 spans 15 amino acids. V was trimmed by 3 bases and J by 3 bases, leaving 17 bases between them. This receptor was taken from an adult in good health. The chain combines TRBV20-1 with TRBJ1-2; maybe TRBD1 (5 bases). The sample in question was peripheral blood, obtained on day 0 of AZD1222 vaccination. DNA of the CDR3: TGCAGTGCTAGTCAGGGAATGGGGCTTGACTATGGCTACACCTTC. This translates into CSASQGMGLDYGYTF.